The entry that follows covers one TCR beta chain sequence. No antigen is known for it. These data come from a study of cytomegalovirus exposure and HLA in healthy donors. Study-level results: It was reportedly the case that the classifier diagnosed cytomegalovirus status with high specificity and sensitivity. CMV serostatus alone was available as immune exposure information.

Between the trimmed V and J ends, which lost 1 base and 2 bases, there was a span of 11 bases. Germline CDR1 SGHRS, CDR2 YFSETQ. The CDR3 is made up of 15 amino acids. PCR employed 60 Vbeta and 13 Jbeta primers. In the study's own analysis: Counted up in a later analysis, unique TCR beta chains came to approximately 83 million, with about 10 million shared. Clones were read by immunoSEQ multiplex PCR, and TCRdb kept only the in-frame ones, dropping some. V and J calls and clone size come straight from that table; D and trimming were deduced from the DNA. The data contain 65,000 to 85,000 clones, around 73% of them singletons. Donors were ostensibly healthy at sampling, although undocumented immune exposures were probable.

The genes are TRBV5-1 and TRBJ2-3; D unclear. The sequencing input was PBMCs. The TCR originated in a woman aged 40 to 50 in good health and CMV-seropositive. CDR3 amino acids: CASSLFYLHTDTQYF. For the CDR3, the DNA is TGCGCCAGCAGCTTGTTCTATCTCCACACAGATACGCAGTATTTT.